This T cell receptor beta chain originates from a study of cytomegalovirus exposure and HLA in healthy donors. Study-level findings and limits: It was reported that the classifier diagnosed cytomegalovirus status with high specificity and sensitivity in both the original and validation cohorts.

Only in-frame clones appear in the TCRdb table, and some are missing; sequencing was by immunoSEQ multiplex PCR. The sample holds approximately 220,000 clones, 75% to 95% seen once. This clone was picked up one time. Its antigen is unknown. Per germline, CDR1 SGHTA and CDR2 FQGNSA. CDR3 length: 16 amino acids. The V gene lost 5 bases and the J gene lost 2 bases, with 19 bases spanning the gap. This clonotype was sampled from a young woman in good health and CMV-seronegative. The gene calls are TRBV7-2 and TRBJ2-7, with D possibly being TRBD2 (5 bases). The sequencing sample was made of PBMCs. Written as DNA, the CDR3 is TGTGCCAGCAGCCCTCTAAGTAGCGCTACAACCTACGAGCAGTACTTC. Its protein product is CASSPLSSATTYEQYF.